The 16 T cell receptor beta chains below come from one sample, sequenced in a study of blood T cell repertoires in COVID-19. Profiling relied on immunoSEQ multiplex PCR, and the TCRdb table lists in-frame clones only, not all of them. The data show some 43,000 clones, 84% seen once. Specimen: peripheral blood. The receptors come from a man between 50 and 59 years old with active COVID-19.

This sequence joins TRBV4-1 and TRBJ2-7, with 7 positions matching TRBD2. Trimming took 0 bases from V and 0 from J; bases not matched to a gene: 5. The germline V gene has CDR1 MGHRA and CDR2 YSYEKL. The CDR3 runs to 16 residues. In nucleotides, the CDR3 is TGCGCCAGCAGCCAAGATGACGGGGGGAGCTCCTACGAGCAGTACTTC. It codes for CASSQDDGGSSYEQYF.

This clone was seen only a few times. The rearrangement uses TRBV10-3 and TRBJ2-7, with 9 bases fitting TRBD1. Germline CDR1 and CDR2: ENHRY and SYGVKD. This CDR3 spans 13 amino acids. Trimming removed 10 bases from V and 3 bases from J; junction bases left unmatched: 7. The CDR3 is CATWTGDYYEQYF. In DNA, the CDR3 is TGTGCCACCTGGACAGGGGATTACTACGAGCAGTACTTC.

V is TRBV4-3 and J is TRBJ2-1; 8 bases are shared with TRBD2. V trimming: 0 bases; J trimming: 9 bases; junction bases outside the gene matches: 4. Germline V CDR1 and CDR2: LGHNA, YSLEER. The CDR3 runs to 14 residues. This chain's CDR3 is CASSQEERGFEQFF. The DNA for the CDR3 is TGCGCCAGCAGCCAAGAGGAGCGGGGGTTTGAGCAGTTCTTC.

This clone has a handful of counts. The rearrangement links TRBV5-6 to TRBJ1-1, with TRBD1 matching over 7 bases. The trim removed 4 bases at V and 0 bases at J, leaving 18 bases unmatched. This CDR3 is 19 amino acids long. Looked up from germline, CDR1 is SGHDT and CDR2 is YYEEEE. CDR3 sequence (DNA): TGTGCCAGCAGCCCGGAAGGATGGGACAGCCTCTCGTTGAACACTGAAGCTTTCTTT. Translation: CASSPEGWDSLSLNTEAFF.

The V call is TRBV10-1, the J call TRBJ1-6; 7 bases map to TRBD1. Germline loops: CDR1 WNHNN, CDR2 SYGVQD (reference sequence). The J segment lost 7 bases and the V segment lost 6 bases, leaving 3 bases of the junction unmatched. The CDR3 has 13 amino acids. DNA of the CDR3: TGCGCCAGCAGGACAGGGACGAATTCACCCCTCCACTTT. Its translation: CASRTGTNSPLHF.

The chain is built from TRBV2 and TRBJ1-5; 7 bases align to TRBD1. The CDR3 is 16 residues long. Germline CDR1 SNHLY, CDR2 FYNNEI. Trimming removed 7 bases from V and 2 bases from J; junction bases left unmatched: 11. The CDR3 sequence is CASTVARQGGNQPQHF. The CDR3, as DNA: TGTGCCAGCACCGTTGCCCGACAGGGCGGCAATCAGCCCCAGCATTTT.

This chain connects TRBV2 to TRBJ2-5; TRBD2 aligns across 9 bases. Germline assignment: CDR1 SNHLY and CDR2 FYNNEI. After removal of 4 bases from V and 5 bases from J, the junction contained 8 bases not matched to a gene. This CDR3 is built from 15 residues. The CDR3 spells CASSGGAGGRETQYF. CDR3 DNA sequence: TGTGCCAGCAGTGGAGGAGCGGGGGGTAGGGAGACCCAGTACTTC.

The V call is TRBV2, the J call TRBJ1-1; the D is unclear. Trimming cost V 6 bases and J 3 bases, with 14 bases left between them. The CDR3 spans 14 residues. CDR1 and CDR2 (germline): SNHLY, FYNNEI. CDR3 residues: CASSESGEDTEAFF. CDR3 in DNA: TGTGCCAGCAGCGAAAGTGGTGAGGACACTGAAGCTTTCTTT.

This clone has just a few counts. The chain uses TRBV20-1 and TRBJ1-1; unclear D gene. Germline lookup yields CDR1 DFQATT and CDR2 SNEGSKA (reference sequence). Trimming cost V 5 bases and J 3 bases, with 7 bases left between them. This CDR3 region has 11 residues. The CDR3 loop reads CSALEYTEAFF. In DNA form, the CDR3 reads TGCAGTGCTTTAGAATACACTGAAGCTTTCTTT.

This clone appeared a single time. The rearrangement uses TRBV5-6 and TRBJ1-1; weak D call: TRBD1 (5 bases). The CDR3 is 15 amino acids. CDR1 is SGHDT, CDR2 YYEEEE, per germline. V was shortened by 0 bases and J by 6 bases, with 15 bases between the two germline ends. CDR3 DNA: TGTGCCAGCAGCTTGGCGGGGGGGTTGATAGCTGAAGCTTTCTTT. Protein product: CASSLAGGLIAEAFF.

The chain is built from TRBV2 and TRBJ2-5; D is perhaps TRBD1 (5 bases). With 8 bases removed from V and 1 base from J, the gap between germline ends came to 11 bases. Germline values: CDR1 SNHLY, CDR2 FYNNEI. This CDR3 is built from 13 residues. In nucleotides, the CDR3 is TGTGCCAGCGCGGAACAGGTCCAAGAGACCCAGTACTTC. Protein: CASAEQVQETQYF.

This chain connects TRBV5-5 to TRBJ1-2; no clear D gene. There are 15 residues in the CDR3. Per germline, CDR1 SGHKS and CDR2 YYEKEE (reference sequence). V shed 8 bases and J shed 0 bases, with 17 bases lying between them. CDR3 protein: CARCGYRRTNYGYTF. In DNA, the CDR3 is TGTGCCAGGTGTGGGTACCGCAGGACTAACTATGGCTACACCTTC.

This chain joins TRBV3-1 (or the pseudogene TRBV3-2) and TRBJ1-6; 8 positions agree with TRBD1. CDR1 LGHDT and CDR2 YNNKEL come from the germline V gene (reference sequence). CDR3 length: 18 amino acids. V gave up 3 bases and J gave up 3 bases; unmatched junction bases: 10. The CDR3 region is CASSQRDRGSFYNSPLHF. DNA for the CDR3: TGTGCCAGCAGCCAGCGCGACAGGGGATCGTTCTATAATTCACCCCTCCACTTT.

This clone was seen a single time. The chain links TRBV6-6 to TRBJ2-7, with TRBD1 as a possible D gene (6 bases). V was cut by 2 bases and J by 5 bases, with 10 bases left in between. The CDR3 contains 13 residues. CDR1 is MNHNY and CDR2 is SVGAGI in the germline V gene (reference sequence). The CDR3 is CASSYDRTNEQYF. The DNA of the CDR3 is TGTGCCAGCAGTTACGACAGGACAAACGAGCAGTACTTC.

The chain employs TRBV10-2 and TRBJ1-5; D perhaps matches TRBD1 (5 bases). This CDR3 region has 13 residues. Germline V CDR1 and CDR2: WSHSY, SAAADI. V shed 6 bases and J shed 6 bases, with 12 bases lying between them. The CDR3 DNA reads as TGCGCCAGCAGCAAGGGGTCGGTTCAGCCCCAGCATTTT. Its translation is CASSKGSVQPQHF.

The chain's CDR3 is CASSVGTGVAKNIQYF. The CDR3 DNA reads as TGTGCCAGCAGCGTAGGAACAGGGGTAGCCAAAAACATTCAGTACTTC. V and J are TRBV9 and TRBJ2-4, with 7 nucleotides matching TRBD1. The CDR3 covers 16 residues. CDR1 and CDR2 from the germline V gene are SGDLS and YYNGEE. V shed 0 bases and J 0 bases; nucleotides not matched to a gene: 3.